This T cell receptor beta chain was documented in a study of radiation and T cells in renal cell carcinoma. Treatment defined: 15 Gy SBRT to primary tumor, nephrectomy 4 weeks later. TCRdb's copy holds only in-frame clones and misses some; the assay was immunoSEQ multiplex PCR. The sample gives some 14,000 clones, roughly 64% of which show up once; less than 30% is in the top ten. Germline V CDR1 and CDR2: MNHEY, SMNVEV (reference sequence). V gave up 6 bases and J gave up 2 bases, with 17 bases separating them. This CDR3 has 16 residues. The chain carries TRBV27 and TRBJ1-5; D may be TRBD1 (5 bases). The clonotype comes from a woman aged 70-85 years with renal cell carcinoma. Sequenced here: tumor tissue, sampled from a patient whose treatment included radiotherapy and nephrectomy. CDR3 loop: CASSPDLGVGNQPQHF. In nucleotides, the CDR3 is TGTGCCAGCAGCCCAGATCTGGGGGTTGGCAATCAGCCCCAGCATTTT.